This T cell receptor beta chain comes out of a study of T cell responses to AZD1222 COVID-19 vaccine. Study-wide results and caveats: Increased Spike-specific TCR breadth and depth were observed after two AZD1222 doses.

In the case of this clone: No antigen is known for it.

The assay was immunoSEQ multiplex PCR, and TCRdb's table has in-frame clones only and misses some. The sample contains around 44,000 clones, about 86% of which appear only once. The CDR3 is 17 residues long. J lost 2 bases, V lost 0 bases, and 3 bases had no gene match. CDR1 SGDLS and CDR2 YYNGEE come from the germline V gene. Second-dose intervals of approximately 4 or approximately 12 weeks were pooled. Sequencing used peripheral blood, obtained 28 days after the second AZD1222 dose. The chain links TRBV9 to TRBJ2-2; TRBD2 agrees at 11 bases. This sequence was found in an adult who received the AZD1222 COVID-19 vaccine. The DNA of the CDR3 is TGTGCCAGCAGCGTAGGACTAGCGGGGATAAACACCGGGGAGCTGTTTTTT. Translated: CASSVGLAGINTGELFF.